This passage covers 13 T cell receptor beta chains from one sample sequenced in a study of response to subunit inactivated influenza vaccine. TCRdb reprocessed the RT-PCR reads via MiXCR and lists one record per CDR3 protein. In the table there are over 450,000 distinct CDR3 sequences, 13% of which are singletons. The sequenced sample was PBMCs from blood, obtained about 40 days after vaccination. These receptors all stem from a man aged 50 or older who received an inactivated influenza vaccine.

The chain uses TRBV20-1 and TRBJ1-5, with D unclear. The germline V and J ends were trimmed by 1 base and 0 bases, with 13 bases remaining between them. CDR3 length: 16 amino acids. Germline CDR1 is DFQATT and CDR2 is SNEGSKA (reference sequence). The CDR3 here is CSARAEWENSNQPQHF. The CDR3 coding sequence is TGCAGTGCTAGAGCCGAATGGGAGAATAGCAATCAGCCCCAGCATTTT.

This clonotype occurred many times. The CDR3 here is CASSLDRGVYNEQFF. CDR3 nucleotide sequence: TGTGCCAGCAGCCTGGACAGGGGTGTCTACAATGAGCAGTTCTTC. The rearrangement joins TRBV7-2 to TRBJ2-1; 9 nucleotides agree with TRBD1. The CDR3 contains 15 residues. Trimming at V came to 5 bases and at J to 3 bases, leaving 5 bases not matched to a gene. CDR1 and CDR2 (germline): SGHTA, FQGNSA.

This clonotype was observed a few times. This sequence joins TRBV7-9 and TRBJ2-2; TRBD2 matches at 14 bases. Germline V gene data show CDR1 as SEHNR and CDR2 as FQNEAQ (reference sequence). The trim removed 4 bases at V and 4 bases at J, leaving 5 bases unmatched. The CDR3 loop spans 17 amino acids. The CDR3 coding sequence is TGTGCCAGCAGCTCAAGACTAGCGGGAGGGCCCACCGGGGAGCTGTTTTTT. Translation gives CASSSRLAGGPTGELFF.

Remarks on this clonotype: Just one base apart from a much larger clone, this may be a read error. The chain joins TRBV4-3 to TRBJ2-3; D not certain. Per the germline V gene, CDR1 is LGHNA and CDR2 is YSLEER. There are 15 residues in the CDR3. CDR3 in DNA: TGCGACAGCAGCCAAGATTCGCAGGGCACAGATACGCAGTATTTT. This encodes CDSSQDSQGTDTQYF.

The CDR3 coding sequence is TGTGCCAGCAGTCCCGGGACTAGCGGGCGCGAGCAGTACTTC. Translated, it gives CASSPGTSGREQYF. This chain links TRBV12-3 or TRBV12-4 with TRBJ2-7, with 12 bases aligning to TRBD2. The V and J ends lost 5 bases and 6 bases, in that order; junction bases with no gene match: 5. The length of the CDR3 is 14 residues.

This clonotype was seen ten or more times. The chain uses TRBV15 and TRBJ2-7; a possible D gene is TRBD2 (6 bases). CDR3 size: 14 residues. Germline V gene data show CDR1 as LNHNV and CDR2 as YYDKDF (reference sequence). The ends were cut back, 3 bases at V and 0 bases at J, with 9 bases in the middle. The CDR3 spells CATSREGGSYEQYF. CDR3 bases: TGTGCCACCAGCAGGGAGGGAGGCTCCTACGAGCAGTACTTC.

The J gene is TRBJ2-7, the V gene TRBV28, with D uncertain. CDR1 is MDHEN, CDR2 SYDVKM, per germline. The CDR3 runs to 11 residues. Trimming removed 5 bases at V and 6 bases at J, with 8 bases between. The DNA for the CDR3 is TGTGCCAGCAGTGAAAACGGCGAGCAGTACTTC. The encoded protein is CASSENGEQYF.

This sequence joins TRBV7-8 and TRBJ1-1; D not certain. CDR1 and CDR2 (germline): SGHVS, FQNEAQ. This CDR3 spans 16 amino acids. Trimming took 0 bases from V and 5 from J, leaving 16 bases between them. The CDR3 DNA reads TGTGCCAGCAGCTTAGCGCCAGGCGGGGTTTTTACTGAAGCTTTCTTT. The encoded protein is CASSLAPGGVFTEAFF.

The chain couples TRBV10-3 to TRBJ2-4; D is perhaps TRBD1 (6 bases). The CDR3 totals 14 residues. CDR1 and CDR2 from the germline V gene are ENHRY and SYGVKD. The V end lost 0 bases, the J end lost 6 bases, and 9 bases lay between the germline ends. For the CDR3, the DNA is TGTGCCATCAGTGAGTCTAGAGGGGGAAACATTCAGTACTTC. This gives the protein CAISESRGGNIQYF.

V is TRBV4-3 and J is TRBJ2-1, with D tentatively TRBD2 (6 bases). From germline, CDR1 is LGHNA and CDR2 YSLEER. The V and J ends lost 0 bases and 6 bases respectively, with 12 bases between them. The CDR3 runs to 15 residues. This CDR3 is CASSQEPRGSNEQFF. CDR3 nucleotide sequence: TGCGCCAGCAGCCAAGAACCTCGGGGGAGCAATGAGCAGTTCTTC.

The sample holds a few counts of this clonotype. The chain recombines TRBV5-1 with TRBJ1-5; TRBD1 is a possible D gene (5 bases). The germline V gene encodes CDR1 SGHRS and CDR2 YFSETQ. The CDR3 runs 16 residues. The V end was cut by 0 bases, the J end by 2 bases, with 12 bases between. CDR3 amino acids: CASSLEPGRGNQPQHF. In nucleotides, the CDR3 is TGCGCCAGCAGCTTGGAACCGGGGCGAGGCAATCAGCCCCAGCATTTT.

At least ten counts were recorded for this clonotype. This chain uses TRBV20-1 with TRBJ1-1; D remains ambiguous. V gave up 2 bases and J gave up 4 bases, with 11 bases separating them. CDR1 and CDR2 from the germline V gene are DFQATT and SNEGSKA (reference sequence). This CDR3 comprises 13 residues. The CDR3 DNA is TGCAGTGCTAGAAATTCGAAAGGCACTGAAGCTTTCTTT. Its translation: CSARNSKGTEAFF.

The chain couples TRBV6-2 or TRBV6-3 to TRBJ1-1, with 9 bases identical to TRBD1. CDR1 is MNHEY, CDR2 SVGEGT, per germline. CDR3 length: 14 amino acids. V was pared by 6 bases and J by 5 bases, with 7 bases of the junction left unmatched. CDR3 in DNA: TGTGCCAGCAGCCACAGGGGGCCGGGGACTGAAGCTTTCTTT. Its protein product is CASSHRGPGTEAFF.